The 25 T cell receptor beta chains below come from one sample, sequenced in a study of control samples from healthy donors and cancer patients. Sequenced by immunoSEQ multiplex PCR; TCRdb stores in-frame clones only, minus some. In the table there are a few hundred thousand clones, 90% of which are singletons. The sequenced material came from PBMCs. These receptors came from a man aged 35 to 55 with head and neck cancer.

CDR3 sequence (DNA): TGTGCCAGCAGCTTGAGGGGGGGCATGGCAGATACGCAGTATTTT. Its translation: CASSLRGGMADTQYF. The J gene is TRBJ2-3, the V gene TRBV5-5; D is possibly TRBD2 (7 bases). The germline V gene has CDR1 SGHKS and CDR2 YYEKEE (reference sequence). The CDR3 length is 15 residues. Trimming pared 1 base from V and 4 bases from J, leaving 13 bases between.

Turning to this clone: The sample has other DNA sequences that encode this CDR3 too. The chain carries TRBV27 and TRBJ1-6; TRBD1 might be the D (6 bases). Between the trimmed V and J ends, which lost 0 bases and 7 bases, there was a span of 10 bases. This CDR3 has 15 amino acids. Germline CDR1 MNHEY, CDR2 SMNVEV (reference sequence). The CDR3 is CASSLSGRGNSPLHF. The CDR3 coding sequence is TGTGCCAGCAGTTTATCTGGCAGGGGCAATTCACCCCTCCACTTT.

The CDR3 loop is CASSPVQGSAFF. The CDR3 DNA reads TGTGCCAGCAGTCCGGTCCAGGGATCGGCTTTCTTT. J is TRBJ1-1 and V is TRBV12-3 or TRBV12-4, with D possibly matching TRBD1 (5 bases). There are 12 residues in the CDR3. V lost 5 bases, J lost 11 bases, and 15 bases lay in between.

This chain links TRBV7-9 with TRBJ2-2, with a weak D call TRBD2 (5 bases). The germline V gene has CDR1 SEHNR and CDR2 FQNEAQ (reference sequence). There are 15 residues in the CDR3. V lost 7 bases and J lost 1, with 13 bases in between. CDR3 sequence (DNA): TGTGCCAGCACGCAGCCGGGGATGAACACCGGGGAGCTGTTTTTT. Translation gives CASTQPGMNTGELFF.

This clone occurred a few times. The chain links TRBV3-1 (or the pseudogene TRBV3-2) to TRBJ1-1; perhaps TRBD1 as D (6 bases). Germline V gives CDR1 LGHDT, CDR2 YNNKEL (reference sequence). The CDR3 length is 14 residues. Trimming left V 2 bases short and J 7 bases short, with 14 bases between. The CDR3 loop is CASSQMGAKGEAFF. The CDR3 DNA reads TGTGCCAGCAGCCAAATGGGGGCCAAAGGTGAAGCTTTCTTT.

J is TRBJ2-1 and V is TRBV12-3 or TRBV12-4; unclear D gene. V dropped 3 bases and J dropped 7 bases, with 7 bases sitting between them. The CDR3 spans 12 residues. CDR3 in amino acids: CASSFVRNEQFF. CDR3 coding DNA: TGTGCCAGCAGTTTCGTCCGGAATGAGCAGTTCTTC.

V usage is TRBV28 and J usage is TRBJ1-4; D is unclear. Germline V CDR1 and CDR2: MDHEN, SYDVKM. The V end was cut by 4 bases, the J end by 3 bases, with 9 bases between. The CDR3 extends over 14 amino acids. The CDR3 DNA follows: TGTGCCAGCAGTTCCCCCTCGTCTAATGAAAAACTGTTTTTT. Amino acids: CASSSPSSNEKLFF.

This rearrangement joins TRBV4-1 to TRBJ1-3; D is unclear. Per the germline V gene, CDR1 is MGHRA and CDR2 is YSYEKL. The CDR3 is made up of 14 amino acids. V lost 3 bases and J lost 6, with 12 bases in between. The CDR3 loop is CASSHSAQENTIYF. CDR3 bases: TGCGCCAGCAGCCATAGTGCCCAAGAAAACACCATATATTTT.

The chain links TRBV11-3 to TRBJ2-3; 8 bases agree with TRBD1. The germline V gene encodes CDR1 SGHNT and CDR2 YENEEA. The ends lost 2 bases at V and 0 bases at J; junction bases unmatched: 7. CDR3 length: 17 residues. DNA of the CDR3: TGTGCCAGCAGCTTAAGGAGACAGGGGATGAGCACAGATACGCAGTATTTT. Protein sequence: CASSLRRQGMSTDTQYF.

V is TRBV3-1 (or the pseudogene TRBV3-2) and J is TRBJ1-2; 7 positions agree with TRBD1. CDR1 is LGHDT, CDR2 YNNKEL, per germline (reference sequence). The length of the CDR3 is 15 residues. The V gene end was trimmed by 3 bases and the J gene end by 1 base; junction bases not matched to a gene: 5. The CDR3: CASSQGQINNYGYTF. The CDR3 DNA reads TGTGCCAGCAGCCAGGGACAGATTAATAACTATGGCTACACCTTC.

The DNA for the CDR3 is TGTGCCAGCAGCTTCCGGGTGGGTAATTCACCCCTCCACTTT. Translation: CASSFRVGNSPLHF. The V and J genes are TRBV7-8 and TRBJ1-6; the D is unclear. CDR3 length: 14 amino acids. V gave up 3 bases and J gave up 6 bases, with 9 bases separating them. Germline V gives CDR1 SGHVS, CDR2 FQNEAQ.

V gene TRBV4-1 combines with J gene TRBJ2-5; a weak D match, TRBD2 (5 bases). The CDR3 totals 16 residues. V lost 0 bases to trimming and J lost 5 bases, with 16 bases between them. The germline V gene encodes CDR1 MGHRA and CDR2 YSYEKL. The CDR3 loop reads CASSQDVGASGETQYF. CDR3 sequence (DNA): TGCGCCAGCAGCCAAGATGTGGGAGCCTCCGGGGAGACCCAGTACTTC.

The V and J genes are TRBV18 and TRBJ1-6; D remains ambiguous. Trimming removed 2 bases from V and 7 bases from J, with 15 bases in between. CDR1 is KGHSH, CDR2 LQKENI, per germline. CDR3 size: 16 residues. CDR3 region: CASSPVLVGNNSPLHF. CDR3 coding DNA: TGTGCCAGCTCACCAGTGCTAGTAGGGAACAATTCACCCCTCCACTTT.

The J gene is TRBJ2-1, the V gene TRBV7-3; D is unresolved. V lost 2 bases and J 0 bases, leaving 14 bases between the germline ends. CDR1 is SGHTA, CDR2 FQGTGA, per germline. This CDR3 comprises 17 residues. The CDR3 protein is CASSLGEASSSYNEQFF. In DNA form, the CDR3 reads TGTGCCAGCAGCTTAGGAGAAGCTTCGAGCTCCTACAATGAGCAGTTCTTC.

J is TRBJ1-1 and V is TRBV3-1 (or the pseudogene TRBV3-2); D gene ambiguous. With 2 bases removed from V and 7 bases from J, the gap between germline ends came to 5 bases. CDR1 and CDR2 from the germline V gene are LGHDT and YNNKEL (reference sequence). The CDR3 spans 11 residues. The CDR3 region has the DNA TGTGCCAGCAGCCAAAGACGTGAAGCTTTCTTT. Its translation is CASSQRREAFF.

This chain joins TRBV20-1 and TRBJ2-2, with 9 bases aligning to TRBD1. The CDR3 totals 15 residues. Trimming at V came to 3 bases and at J to 4 bases, leaving 6 bases not matched to a gene. CDR1 is DFQATT and CDR2 is SNEGSKA in the germline V gene (reference sequence). CDR3 nucleotides: TGCAGTGCTAGTCCGGGACAGGGATTCACCGGGGAGCTGTTTTTT. This encodes CSASPGQGFTGELFF.

As for this clone: The sample holds other DNA sequences that translate to the same CDR3. The chain employs TRBV27 and TRBJ1-1; D gene ambiguous. CDR3 size: 11 residues. The V and J ends lost 7 bases and 5 bases respectively, with 8 bases between them. In germline, CDR1 is MNHEY, CDR2 SMNVEV (reference sequence). The CDR3 nucleotides read TGTGCCAGCACCCTTGGAACTGAAGCTTTCTTT. This codes for CASTLGTEAFF.

The chain carries TRBV7-2 and TRBJ2-2, with TRBD1 matching over 8 bases. The CDR3 sequence is 17 residues long. The J segment lost 3 bases and the V segment lost 3 bases, leaving 9 bases of the junction unmatched. Germline loops: CDR1 SGHTA, CDR2 FQGNSA. Here the CDR3 reads CASSFATGAPYTGELFF. In DNA, the CDR3 is TGTGCCAGCAGCTTTGCGACAGGGGCCCCTTACACCGGGGAGCTGTTTTTT.

The J gene is TRBJ2-5, the V gene TRBV19; D is uncertain. The V and J ends lost 1 base and 5 bases respectively, with 14 bases between them. Germline V lookup: CDR1 LNHDA, CDR2 SQIVND (reference sequence). CDR3 length equals 15 residues. The CDR3 loop is CASSIGTQKTETQYF. CDR3 in DNA: TGTGCCAGTAGTATAGGGACGCAAAAGACGGAGACCCAGTACTTC. The entire variable domain, with the rest obtained from reference TRBV19 and TRBJ2-5, is as follows: DGGITQSPKYLFRKEGQNVTLSCEQNLNHDAMYWYRQDPGQGLRLIYYSQIVNDFQKGDIAEGYSVSREKKESFPLTVTSAQKNPTAFYLCASSIGTQKTETQYFGPGTRLLVL.

This clone showed up just a few times. V usage is TRBV20-1 and J usage is TRBJ1-5; unclear D gene. V lost 3 bases and J lost 3, with 3 bases in between. CDR1 and CDR2 from the germline V gene are DFQATT and SNEGSKA (reference sequence). This CDR3 region has 11 residues. Here the CDR3 reads CSASFNQPQHF. Written as DNA, the CDR3 is TGCAGTGCTAGTTTCAATCAGCCCCAGCATTTT.

The rearrangement links TRBV7-2 to TRBJ1-5, with 9 bases that match TRBD1. CDR1 and CDR2 (germline): SGHTA, FQGNSA. The CDR3 totals 15 residues. Trimming at V came to 4 bases and at J to 6 bases, leaving 7 bases not matched to a gene. CDR3 sequence reads: CASSSRTGERQPQHF. The DNA of the CDR3 is TGTGCCAGCAGCTCCCGGACAGGGGAACGTCAGCCCCAGCATTTT.

V usage is TRBV23-1 and J usage is TRBJ2-7; a possible D gene is TRBD1 (6 bases). TRBV23-1 is an ORF; its function is uncertain. V was shortened by 4 bases and J by 5 bases, with 18 bases between the two germline ends. The CDR3 loop spans 15 amino acids. CDR3 in amino acids: CASSRRRGEDHEQYF. The CDR3 DNA is TGCGCCAGCAGTCGCCGCAGGGGAGAAGACCACGAGCAGTACTTC.

J is TRBJ2-3 and V is TRBV6-5; possible D gene TRBD2, 5 bases. This CDR3 comprises 13 residues. V gave up 6 bases and J gave up 3 bases, with 10 bases separating them. Germline V CDR1 and CDR2: MNHEY, SVGAGI. This CDR3 is CASRKEGTDTQYF. The CDR3 DNA is TGTGCCAGCAGGAAAGAGGGAACAGATACGCAGTATTTT.

The chain carries TRBV30 and TRBJ2-1; 8 bases line up with TRBD1. This CDR3 has 14 amino acids. V shed 4 bases, J shed 6 bases, and the junction held 8 bases outside the gene matches. Looked up from germline, CDR1 is GTSNPN and CDR2 is SVGIG (reference sequence). As DNA, the CDR3 is TGTGCCTGGAACACAGGGGGGATGCGCAATGAGCAGTTCTTC. Translation: CAWNTGGMRNEQFF.

V usage is TRBV5-5 and J usage is TRBJ1-3; unclear D gene. CDR3 length equals 14 residues. Germline assignment: CDR1 SGHKS and CDR2 YYEKEE (reference sequence). The V end was cut by 0 bases, the J end by 0 bases, with 4 bases between. In DNA, the CDR3 is TGTGCCAGCAGCTTGGGGAGCTCTGGAAACACCATATATTTT. This translates into CASSLGSSGNTIYF.